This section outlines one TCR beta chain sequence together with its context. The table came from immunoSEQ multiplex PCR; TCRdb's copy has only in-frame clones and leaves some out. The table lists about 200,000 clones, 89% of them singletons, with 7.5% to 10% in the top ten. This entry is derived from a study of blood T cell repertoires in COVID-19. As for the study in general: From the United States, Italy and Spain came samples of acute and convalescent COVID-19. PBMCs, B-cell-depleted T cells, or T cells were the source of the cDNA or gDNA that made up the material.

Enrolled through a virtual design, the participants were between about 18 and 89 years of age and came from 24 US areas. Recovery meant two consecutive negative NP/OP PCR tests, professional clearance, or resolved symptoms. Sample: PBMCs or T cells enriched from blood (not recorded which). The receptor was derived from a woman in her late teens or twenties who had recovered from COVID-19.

CDR3 amino acids: CASSQSGIPANRVNSPLHF. CDR3 DNA: TGCGCCAGCAGTCAATCCGGCATCCCAGCGAACAGGGTAAATTCACCCCTCCACTTT. The chain carries TRBV23-1 and TRBJ1-6, with D perhaps TRBD1 (6 bases). TRBV23-1 is identified as an open reading frame with a role that is uncertain. V lost 0 bases and J lost 7, with 22 bases in between. The CDR3 is made up of 19 amino acids.